A single sample is the source of the 29 T cell receptor beta chains below, sequenced in a study of T cells after yellow fever vaccination. TCRdb passed the 5' RACE reads through MiXCR, listing each CDR3 protein once. The sample shows some 320,000 distinct CDR3 sequences, about 4.5% of them seen only once. Sequenced here: PBMCs, sampled 15 days after the yellow fever booster vaccination. Every receptor here comes from a man between 18 and 29 years old who received the YFV17D yellow fever vaccine.

This clonotype came up a few times. This chain links TRBV7-2 with TRBJ2-7; D is uncertain. This CDR3 is 14 amino acids long. Trimming shortened V by 1 base and J by 3 bases, and 10 bases separated the two germline ends. Germline V gene sequence: CDR1 SGHTA, CDR2 FQGNSA. CDR3 in amino acids: CASSLVAPHYEQYF. As DNA, the CDR3 is TGTGCCAGCAGCTTAGTGGCCCCCCACTACGAGCAGTACTTC.

DNA of the CDR3: TGTGCCAGCAGGCGAAGGAGGGATCCCTACAATGAGCAGTTCTTC. As protein: CASRRRRDPYNEQFF. V usage is TRBV21-1 and J usage is TRBJ2-1; TRBD2 is the table's D call, not checked against the DNA. TRBV21-1 is a pseudogene segment. The CDR3 extends over 15 amino acids.

The chain joins TRBV5-1 to TRBJ1-6; unclear D gene. Germline lookup yields CDR1 SGHRS and CDR2 YFSETQ. CDR3 size: 16 residues. Trimming left V 2 bases short and J 3 bases short, with 12 bases between. The CDR3 is CASSFFADNYNSPLHF. The DNA for the CDR3 is TGCGCCAGCAGCTTCTTTGCAGACAACTATAATTCACCCCTCCACTTT. Full variable domain (remainder filled in from reference TRBV5-1 and TRBJ1-6): KAGVTQTPRYLIKTRGQQVTLSCSPISGHRSVSWYQQTPGQGLQFLFEYFSETQRNKGNFPGRFSGRQFSNSRSEMNVSTLELGDSALYLCASSFFADNYNSPLHFGNGTRLTVT.

This clonotype has just a few counts. The chain employs TRBV7-2 and TRBJ1-1, with TRBD1 matching over 8 bases. The ends lost 4 bases at V and 9 bases at J; junction bases unmatched: 13. Germline lookup yields CDR1 SGHTA and CDR2 FQGNSA. This CDR3 is built from 15 residues. CDR3 amino acids: CASSSWTGRARKAFF. CDR3 nucleotide sequence: TGTGCCAGCAGCTCTTGGACAGGGCGCGCAAGAAAAGCTTTCTTT.

This clonotype appeared many times. The V gene is TRBV2, the J gene TRBJ2-7; no reliable D call. The CDR3 length is 16 residues. Trimming took off 1 base at V and 0 bases at J, with 13 bases between the two ends. CDR1 SNHLY and CDR2 FYNNEI come from the germline V gene. CDR3 bases: TGTGCCAGCAGTGAAGGGGCGGCCCCATTCTCCTACGAGCAGTACGTC. It is translated as CASSEGAAPFSYEQYV.

This rearrangement joins TRBV6-5 to TRBJ1-5, with TRBD1 matching 8 bases. The CDR3 totals 15 residues. Germline lookup yields CDR1 MNHEY and CDR2 SVGAGI. V was pared by 5 bases and J by 0 bases, with 3 bases of the junction left unmatched. The CDR3 nucleotides are TGTGCCAGCAGTAGGACAGGGTATAGCAATCAGCCCCAGCATTTT. This codes for CASSRTGYSNQPQHF.

This clonotype was picked up a small number of times. The rearrangement uses TRBV15 and TRBJ1-4, with 7 nucleotides matching TRBD1. Germline V gene lookup returns CDR1 LNHNV and CDR2 YYDKDF (reference sequence). This CDR3 contains 14 residues. V gave up 8 bases and J gave up 8 bases; unmatched junction bases: 11. This chain's CDR3 is CATARRQGGEKLFF. DNA of the CDR3: TGTGCCACCGCTAGGAGACAGGGTGGAGAAAAACTGTTTTTT.

This clonotype was picked up many times. The CDR3 protein is CASSLLSMSPQGARNTEAFF. The CDR3, as DNA: TGCGCCAGCAGCTTGTTGAGTATGTCCCCTCAGGGGGCGAGGAACACTGAAGCTTTCTTT. V gene TRBV5-1 combines with J gene TRBJ1-1, with 8 positions matching TRBD1. CDR1 SGHRS and CDR2 YFSETQ come from the germline V gene. V was clipped by 1 base and J by 1 base; unmatched bases: 18. This CDR3 comprises 20 residues.

This clonotype was recorded many times. CDR3 protein: CASTRPSYGYTF. The CDR3, as DNA: TGTGCCAGCACCCGACCTAGCTATGGCTACACCTTC. The gene calls are TRBV12-3 or TRBV12-4 and TRBJ1-2, with D uncertain. V lost 7 bases and J 4 bases, leaving 10 bases between the germline ends. This CDR3 is 12 amino acids long.

The rearrangement links TRBV4-1 to TRBJ1-5; no clear D. The germline gives CDR1 MGHRA, CDR2 YSYEKL. This CDR3 spans 14 amino acids. V shed 8 bases and J shed 5 bases, with 16 bases lying between them. CDR3 loop: CASGRYTLDQPQHF. As DNA, the CDR3 is TGCGCCAGCGGGCGATATACACTAGATCAGCCCCAGCATTTT.

This clonotype was picked up many times. One junction end does not reproduce the germline sequence, and a read error may be involved. V and J are TRBV4-1 and TRBJ1-1; 9 bases match TRBD1. Germline values: CDR1 MGHRA, CDR2 YSYEKL. CDR3 length equals 12 residues. This CDR3 reads CASSLQQGAEVF. The CDR3, as DNA: TGCGCCAGCAGCCTCCAACAGGGGGCCGAGGTCTTT.

This clonotype was picked up many times. This rearrangement joins TRBV5-1 to TRBJ1-1; D is possibly TRBD1 (5 bases). Germline lookup yields CDR1 SGHRS and CDR2 YFSETQ. CDR3 length equals 14 residues. Trimming shortened V by 2 bases and J by 5 bases, and 13 bases separated the two germline ends. DNA of the CDR3: TGCGCCAGCAGCTTCCAAGGGGCGAGTACTGAAGCTTTCTTT. Protein: CASSFQGASTEAFF. The full variable domain, rest sourced from reference TRBV5-1 and TRBJ1-1, is KAGVTQTPRYLIKTRGQQVTLSCSPISGHRSVSWYQQTPGQGLQFLFEYFSETQRNKGNFPGRFSGRQFSNSRSEMNVSTLELGDSALYLCASSFQGASTEAFFGQGTRLTVV.

This clonotype was seen ten or more times. The genes are TRBV27 and TRBJ2-7; D may correspond to TRBD1 or TRBD2 (5 bases each). This CDR3 region has 15 residues. CDR1 MNHEY and CDR2 SMNVEV come from the germline V gene (reference sequence). V dropped 7 bases and J dropped 3 bases, with 19 bases sitting between them. CDR3 protein: CASTYRDGNLYEQYF. CDR3 nucleotide sequence: TGTGCCAGCACCTACCGGGACGGTAATCTCTACGAGCAGTACTTC.

The chain uses TRBV15 and TRBJ2-5; 8 bases match TRBD2. CDR1 and CDR2 (germline): LNHNV, YYDKDF (reference sequence). The ends lost 4 bases at V and 2 bases at J; junction bases unmatched: 12. The CDR3 totals 17 residues. The CDR3 protein is CATSNITRGDKQETQYF. The CDR3 bases are TGTGCCACCAGCAATATTACGCGGGGGGACAAACAAGAGACCCAGTACTTC.

V usage is TRBV6-2 or TRBV6-3 and J usage is TRBJ2-3; D gene ambiguous. This CDR3 contains 16 residues. Trimming left V 7 bases short and J 5 bases short, with 22 bases between. CDR1 and CDR2 (germline): MNHEY, SVGEGT. The CDR3 here is CASKGPRAKSGDTQYF. In nucleotides, the CDR3 is TGTGCCAGCAAAGGCCCAAGGGCCAAAAGTGGAGATACGCAGTATTTT.

This clonotype was found many times. The chain couples TRBV7-9 to TRBJ2-4; tentatively, D is TRBD1 or TRBD2 (5 bases each). Trimming pared 5 bases from V and 8 bases from J, leaving 22 bases between. The CDR3 runs 16 residues. Looked up from germline, CDR1 is SEHNR and CDR2 is FQNEAQ (reference sequence). The CDR3 coding sequence is TGTGCCAGCAGCGAGAGGGGTAATAGCCTCGCGGACATTCAGTACTTC. Amino acid sequence: CASSERGNSLADIQYF.

This clonotype was counted many times. This sequence joins TRBV7-2 and TRBJ1-6; 7 positions match TRBD1. CDR1 and CDR2 from the germline V gene are SGHTA and FQGNSA. V lost 7 bases and J lost 9; bases outside the gene matches: 15. The CDR3 spans 16 residues. Here the CDR3 DNA reads TGTGCCAGCAAGACGAGCTGGGGACAGCTGGGTTCACCCCTCCACTTT. It codes for CASKTSWGQLGSPLHF.

This clonotype was seen repeatedly, ten times or more. J is TRBJ2-4 and V is TRBV20-1; 7 bases are a match to TRBD2. Germline V gene lookup returns CDR1 DFQATT and CDR2 SNEGSKA (reference sequence). This CDR3 spans 12 amino acids. J lost 7 bases, V lost 6 bases, and 6 bases had no gene match. CDR3 sequence: CSAEPGGNIQYF. The CDR3, as DNA: TGCAGTGCCGAACCCGGGGGGAACATTCAGTACTTC.

This clonotype was seen more than once but under ten times. The V call is TRBV2, the J call TRBJ1-1; D remains unclear. Between the trimmed V and J ends, which lost 7 bases and 4 bases, there was a span of 13 bases. CDR1 SNHLY and CDR2 FYNNEI come from the germline V gene. The CDR3 loop spans 13 amino acids. CDR3 loop: CASMLGFRTEAFF. The CDR3 DNA follows: TGTGCCAGCATGTTGGGGTTCCGCACTGAAGCTTTCTTT. The full variable domain, with the rest looked up from reference TRBV2 and TRBJ1-1, is EPEVTQTPSHQVTQMGQEVILRCVPISNHLYFYWYRQILGQKVEFLVSFYNNEISEKSEIFDDQFSVERPDGSNFTLKIRSTKLEDSAMYFCASMLGFRTEAFFGQGTRLTVV.

This clonotype came up many times. V is TRBV7-2 and J is TRBJ2-2, with D unresolved. V was cut by 3 bases and J by 8 bases, with 4 bases left in between. Germline loops: CDR1 SGHTA, CDR2 FQGNSA. The CDR3 length is 11 residues. The CDR3 nucleotides read TGTGCCAGCAGCTTCGGGGGGGAGCTGTTTTTT. Its protein is CASSFGGELFF.

This clonotype was detected many times. The rearrangement links TRBV10-3 to TRBJ1-5, with a tentative D call TRBD1 (6 bases). Per the germline V gene, CDR1 is ENHRY and CDR2 is SYGVKD. The V gene lost 0 bases and the J gene lost 9 bases, with 12 bases spanning the gap. This CDR3 comprises 14 residues. The CDR3 region is CAISESAGERPQHF. For the CDR3, the DNA is TGTGCCATCAGTGAGTCGGCAGGGGAAAGGCCCCAGCATTTT.

The chain has TRBV20-1 and TRBJ1-6; no firm D call. This CDR3 has 16 residues. Per germline, CDR1 DFQATT and CDR2 SNEGSKA (reference sequence). V was cut by 0 bases and J by 9 bases, with 18 bases left in between. CDR3 loop: CSARDFGWSSGSPLHF. Written as DNA, the CDR3 is TGCAGTGCTAGAGATTTTGGGTGGTCATCAGGTTCACCCCTCCACTTT.

This clonotype showed up just once. This chain links TRBV28 with TRBJ2-1; D is possibly TRBD2 (6 bases). Germline lookup yields CDR1 MDHEN and CDR2 SYDVKM. Trimming shortened V by 6 bases and J by 4 bases, and 19 bases separated the two germline ends. This CDR3 is 16 amino acids long. CDR3 sequence: CASSDGSGTWYNEQFF. CDR3 DNA: TGTGCCAGCAGCGACGGATCCGGGACTTGGTACAATGAGCAGTTCTTC.

This chain connects TRBV5-1 to TRBJ1-1; D is possibly TRBD1 (5 bases). The CDR3 extends over 14 amino acids. V gave up 4 bases and J gave up 3 bases, with 13 bases separating them. Germline V gives CDR1 SGHRS, CDR2 YFSETQ. For the CDR3, the DNA is TGCGCCAGCAGCCAGATAGGGGTGGACACTGAAGCTTTCTTT. Its translation is CASSQIGVDTEAFF.

This clonotype was counted a few times. V gene TRBV7-2 combines with J gene TRBJ2-5; TRBD2 matches 8 bases. The CDR3 contains 14 residues. CDR1 SGHTA and CDR2 FQGNSA come from the germline V gene. The junction had 3 bases not matched to a gene; V was cut back by 5 bases and J by 1 base. The DNA of the CDR3 is TGTGCCAGCAGCAGCGGGGGCCCCCAAGAGACCCAGTACTTC. Protein sequence: CASSSGGPQETQYF.

The table lists this clonotype with many counts. The V and J genes are TRBV2 and TRBJ2-3; unclear D gene. V dropped 5 bases and J dropped 3 bases, with 12 bases sitting between them. Germline lookup yields CDR1 SNHLY and CDR2 FYNNEI. There are 14 residues in the CDR3. The chain's CDR3 is CASSNIDKTDTQYF. The CDR3 nucleotides read TGTGCCAGCAGTAATATCGACAAAACAGATACGCAGTATTTT.

This clonotype was seen a few times. This rearrangement joins TRBV4-3 to TRBJ2-7; D remains ambiguous. V was trimmed by 1 base and J by 6 bases, leaving 10 bases between them. This CDR3 contains 13 residues. Germline CDR1 reads LGHNA; CDR2 reads YSLEER. CDR3 sequence reads: CASSQVPQGEQYF. The CDR3 DNA follows: TGCGCCAGCAGCCAAGTTCCCCAAGGCGAGCAGTACTTC.

This clonotype was recorded a few times. The rearrangement links TRBV6-5 to TRBJ1-2; D is possibly TRBD1 (5 bases). Germline V lookup: CDR1 MNHEY, CDR2 SVGAGI. V lost 0 bases to trimming and J lost 4 bases, with 9 bases between them. There are 14 residues in the CDR3. The CDR3 nucleotides are TGTGCCAGCAGTTACTCGTGGGGCGCCTATGGCTACACCTTC. Translation gives CASSYSWGAYGYTF.

This clonotype has only a few counts. The V call is TRBV19, the J call TRBJ2-2; D unclear. The germline V gene encodes CDR1 LNHDA and CDR2 SQIVND (reference sequence). Trimming took off 5 bases at V and 6 bases at J, with 19 bases between the two ends. CDR3 size: 16 residues. The CDR3 here is CASSVGVWGTAGELFF. For the CDR3, the DNA is TGTGCCAGTAGTGTGGGTGTTTGGGGAACGGCCGGGGAGCTGTTTTTT.